The text below deals with one T cell receptor (beta chain). It may be a read error: a sequence one base away is much more abundant. The study amplified TCR beta CDR3 regions using RNA transcripts. HTBI-primed first-round RT-PCR preceded second-round multiplex PCR. TCRdb reanalysed the multiplex PCR reads using MiXCR and keeps one entry per CDR3 protein. The table records roughly 350,000 distinct CDR3 sequences, roughly 15% of them present only once. These data belong to a study of Graves' ophthalmopathy and Graves' hyperthyroidism. Aged 18 to 65, hyperthyroidism patients had been newly diagnosed, with under 2 months' duration. Sequenced: peripheral blood. The receptor's source is an adult woman with stable Graves' hyperthyroidism.

The CDR3 nucleotides read TGTGCCTGGAGTAAGGGAATGGTTCCGGAACAGCCCCAGCATTTT. The encoded protein is CAWSKGMVPEQPQHF. The J gene is TRBJ1-5, the V gene TRBV30; D unclear. This CDR3 region has 15 residues. Germline CDR1 GTSNPN, CDR2 SVGIG (reference sequence). The germline V and J ends were trimmed by 2 bases and 7 bases, with 18 bases remaining between them.